These T cell receptor beta chains were read from a single sample in a study of lymphopenia after photon versus proton radiotherapy. Method: immunoSEQ multiplex PCR; TCRdb's copy keeps in-frame clones and lacks some. The profile shows 55,000 to 70,000 clones, more than 75% of them singletons. The sequences come from peripheral blood, collected from a patient treated with photon-based radiotherapy. These receptors came from a woman aged 70-85 years with pancreatic cancer. The CDR3 runs from the conserved cysteine through the conserved F or W. Fields, in order: J gene, D gene, clone size, V gene, CDR3 DNA, CDR3 protein. The D gene is left open where the match is weak. Not all rows give a size; the values are once, few, many and, for expanded clones, a class.

J gene: TRBJ1-2; D gene: .; clone size: once; V gene: TRBV5-6; CDR3 DNA: TGTGCCAGCAGCTCCAAGGGGGAGGGAGTTATGAGAGGCTACACCTTC; CDR3 protein: CASSSKGEGVMRGYTF
J gene: TRBJ2-5; D gene: .; clone size: .; V gene: TRBV7-8; CDR3 DNA: TGTGCCAGCAGCTTAGCCATTTCGGATTTCCGGGAGACCCAGTACTTC; CDR3 protein: CASSLAISDFRETQYF
J gene: TRBJ1-5; D gene: .; clone size: .; V gene: TRBV4-3; CDR3 DNA: TGCGCCAGCAGCCAAGAAGCGGGGGCCGCGATCTGGCCCCAGCATTTT; CDR3 protein: CASSQEAGAAIWPQHF
J gene: TRBJ1-4; D gene: .; clone size: .; V gene: TRBV28; CDR3 DNA: TGTGCCACCGTTTCAAGGGTAATAACAACTAATGAAAAACTGTTTTTT; CDR3 protein: CATVSRVITTNEKLFF
J gene: TRBJ1-5; D gene: .; clone size: .; V gene: TRBV30; CDR3 DNA: TGTGCCTGGAGCCTATGGAGCAATCAGCCCCAGCATTTT; CDR3 protein: CAWSLWSNQPQHF
J gene: TRBJ1-2; D gene: TRBD1; clone size: .; V gene: TRBV5-1; CDR3 DNA: TGCGCCAGCAGCTTGGGGACAGGGAACTATGGCTACACCTTC; CDR3 protein: CASSLGTGNYGYTF
J gene: TRBJ2-7; D gene: .; clone size: .; V gene: TRBV7-2; CDR3 DNA: TGTGCCAGCAGCTTAGGTGTCAGGTACGAGCAGTACTTC; CDR3 protein: CASSLGVRYEQYF
J gene: TRBJ2-1; D gene: TRBD2; clone size: .; V gene: TRBV5-6; CDR3 DNA: TGTGCCAGCAGCTTGTACGCGGGAGGGGCCTACAATGAGCAGTTCTTC; CDR3 protein: CASSLYAGGAYNEQFF
J gene: TRBJ2-7; D gene: TRBD1; clone size: .; V gene: TRBV5-1; CDR3 DNA: TGCGCCAGCAGCTTGGGACAGGGGAGATACGAGCAGTACTTC; CDR3 protein: CASSLGQGRYEQYF
J gene: TRBJ1-1; D gene: .; clone size: .; V gene: TRBV6-5; CDR3 DNA: TGTGCCAGCAGTAGGGGTGTCACTGAAGCTTTCTTT; CDR3 protein: CASSRGVTEAFF
J gene: TRBJ2-1; D gene: TRBD2; clone size: .; V gene: TRBV7-3; CDR3 DNA: TGTGCCAGCAGCTTAAGCGGGAGCCCATACAATGAGCAGTTCTTC; CDR3 protein: CASSLSGSPYNEQFF
J gene: TRBJ1-2; D gene: TRBD1; clone size: .; V gene: TRBV27; CDR3 DNA: TGTGCCAGCAGTTCCTCGGACAGGGGGATCGGGTGGTATGGCTACACCTTC; CDR3 protein: CASSSSDRGIGWYGYTF
J gene: TRBJ1-3; D gene: .; clone size: .; V gene: TRBV19; CDR3 DNA: TGTGCCAGTAGTATAGCGGCTGGCCCTGGAAACACCATATATTTT; CDR3 protein: CASSIAAGPGNTIYF
J gene: TRBJ2-1; D gene: TRBD2; clone size: .; V gene: TRBV7-6; CDR3 DNA: TGTGCCAGCAGCTTAGCGCCGGGGGGCTCCTACAATGAGCAGTTCTTC; CDR3 protein: CASSLAPGGSYNEQFF
J gene: TRBJ2-3; D gene: TRBD1; clone size: .; V gene: TRBV27; CDR3 DNA: TGTGCCAGCAGTCTAACAGGGGCGGGCACAGATACGCAGTATTTT; CDR3 protein: CASSLTGAGTDTQYF
J gene: TRBJ2-1; D gene: .; clone size: .; V gene: TRBV9; CDR3 DNA: TGTGCCAGCAGCGTAGGACCCTCCAACCATGAGCAGTTCTTC; CDR3 protein: CASSVGPSNHEQFF
J gene: TRBJ2-7; D gene: TRBD2; clone size: .; V gene: TRBV19; CDR3 DNA: TGTGCCAGTAGGAAACTAGCGACGGACTACGAGCAGTACTTC; CDR3 protein: CASRKLATDYEQYF
J gene: TRBJ2-1; D gene: .; clone size: .; V gene: TRBV11-2; CDR3 DNA: TGTGCCAGCAGCTTAGTGGACCGTCCCTATGAGCAGTTCTTC; CDR3 protein: CASSLVDRPYEQFF
J gene: TRBJ1-1; D gene: TRBD1; clone size: .; V gene: TRBV2; CDR3 DNA: TGTGCCAGCAGCCGGGACAGTGGAATGAACACTGAAGCTTTCTTT; CDR3 protein: CASSRDSGMNTEAFF
J gene: TRBJ2-7; D gene: .; clone size: .; V gene: TRBV23-1; CDR3 DNA: TGCGCCAGCAGTCAATTCGATGCGAGGACAGACCCTTCCTACGAGCAGTACTTC; CDR3 protein: CASSQFDARTDPSYEQYF
J gene: TRBJ1-2; D gene: .; clone size: .; V gene: TRBV28; CDR3 DNA: TGTGCCAGCAGTTCCTCGGGAGGGGGATATGGCTACACCTTC; CDR3 protein: CASSSSGGGYGYTF
J gene: TRBJ2-1; D gene: .; clone size: .; V gene: TRBV6-5; CDR3 DNA: TGTGCCAGCAGTGGGTCCCTCTCCTACAATGAGCAGTTCTTC; CDR3 protein: CASSGSLSYNEQFF
J gene: TRBJ2-3; D gene: TRBD2; clone size: .; V gene: TRBV29-1; CDR3 DNA: TGCAGCGTTGCGGGGGGGCGGAGTTCGCCAGATACGCAGTATTTT; CDR3 protein: CSVAGGRSSPDTQYF
J gene: TRBJ2-7; D gene: TRBD2; clone size: .; V gene: TRBV27; CDR3 DNA: TGTGCCAGCAGTTTATCCTCACCGGGACTAGCAACCTACGAGCAGTACTTC; CDR3 protein: CASSLSSPGLATYEQYF
J gene: TRBJ2-2; D gene: TRBD1; clone size: .; V gene: TRBV7-2; CDR3 DNA: TGTGCCAGCAGCTCGATGGGACAGGGGATATCAACCGGGGAGCTGTTTTTT; CDR3 protein: CASSSMGQGISTGELFF
J gene: TRBJ2-3; D gene: .; clone size: .; V gene: TRBV7-2; CDR3 DNA: TGTGCCAGCAGCTTAGCCCCGTCAACAGATACGCAGTATTTT; CDR3 protein: CASSLAPSTDTQYF
J gene: TRBJ2-5; D gene: TRBD1; clone size: .; V gene: TRBV7-3; CDR3 DNA: TGTGCCAGCAGCAAGACAGGGGTCGAGACCCAGTACTTC; CDR3 protein: CASSKTGVETQYF
J gene: TRBJ1-3; D gene: .; clone size: .; V gene: TRBV4-1; CDR3 DNA: TGCGCCAGCAGCCAAGCAGACAGGATCTCTGGAAACACCATATATTTT; CDR3 protein: CASSQADRISGNTIYF
J gene: TRBJ2-5; D gene: .; clone size: .; V gene: TRBV28; CDR3 DNA: TGTGCCAGCAGTTTATCCCTAGGGGCCCGAGAGACCCAGTACTTC; CDR3 protein: CASSLSLGARETQYF
J gene: TRBJ1-6; D gene: .; clone size: .; V gene: TRBV2; CDR3 DNA: TGTGCCAGCAGTTTGACAGGAGATAATTCACCCCTCCACTTT; CDR3 protein: CASSLTGDNSPLHF
J gene: TRBJ2-2; D gene: TRBD2; clone size: .; V gene: TRBV7-2; CDR3 DNA: TGTGCCAGCAGCTTAAAGACGGGAGGGAACACCGGGGAGCTGTTTTTT; CDR3 protein: CASSLKTGGNTGELFF
J gene: TRBJ2-4; D gene: .; clone size: once; V gene: TRBV5-5; CDR3 DNA: TGTGCCAGCAGCTTGGACCCCGGCGGAAAGGTGAACATTCAGTACTTC; CDR3 protein: CASSLDPGGKVNIQYF
J gene: TRBJ2-2; D gene: .; clone size: .; V gene: TRBV5-4; CDR3 DNA: TGTGCCAGCAGCTTGGTGTCCCCAGGGACCGGGGAGCTGTTTTTT; CDR3 protein: CASSLVSPGTGELFF
J gene: TRBJ2-5; D gene: .; clone size: .; V gene: TRBV7-2; CDR3 DNA: TGTGCCAGCAGCTTAGATGGTAGGGAGACCCAGTACTTC; CDR3 protein: CASSLDGRETQYF
J gene: TRBJ1-5; D gene: TRBD1; clone size: .; V gene: TRBV7-3; CDR3 DNA: TGTGCCAGCAGCCAGGGGGCGAATCAGCCCCAGCATTTT; CDR3 protein: CASSQGANQPQHF
J gene: TRBJ1-2; D gene: TRBD1; clone size: .; V gene: TRBV19; CDR3 DNA: TGTGCCAGTAGTCCCTGGGACAGGGGATACGGCTACACCTTC; CDR3 protein: CASSPWDRGYGYTF
J gene: TRBJ2-3; D gene: TRBD2; clone size: .; V gene: TRBV7-2; CDR3 DNA: TGTGCCAGCAGCCGCGGACTAGCGGGAGGGGGGACGCAGTATTTT; CDR3 protein: CASSRGLAGGGTQYF
J gene: TRBJ2-1; D gene: TRBD2; clone size: .; V gene: TRBV5-1; CDR3 DNA: TGCGCCAGCAGCACAGGGACTAGCGGGGTGACCTACAATGAGCAGTTCTTC; CDR3 protein: CASSTGTSGVTYNEQFF
J gene: TRBJ2-2; D gene: .; clone size: .; V gene: TRBV18; CDR3 DNA: TGTGCCAGCTCCGAGACCGGGGAGCTGTTTTTT; CDR3 protein: CASSETGELFF
J gene: TRBJ2-5; D gene: .; clone size: .; V gene: TRBV7-6; CDR3 DNA: TGTGCCAGCAGCTTAAGGACAAACCACCAAGAGACCCAGTACTTC; CDR3 protein: CASSLRTNHQETQYF
J gene: TRBJ2-7; D gene: TRBD1; clone size: once; V gene: TRBV7-2; CDR3 DNA: TGTGCCAGCAGCTTCACTTCCGGGACAGACTACGAGCAGTACTTC; CDR3 protein: CASSFTSGTDYEQYF
J gene: TRBJ2-5; D gene: .; clone size: .; V gene: TRBV29-1; CDR3 DNA: TGCAGCGTCCCCCGTGGGGGATTCCAAGAGACCCAGTACTTC; CDR3 protein: CSVPRGGFQETQYF
J gene: TRBJ2-2; D gene: TRBD2; clone size: .; V gene: TRBV7-7; CDR3 DNA: TGTGCTAGCACCCCAGGACTAGCGAGTCTGAACACCGGGGAGCTGTTTTTT; CDR3 protein: CASTPGLASLNTGELFF
J gene: TRBJ2-3; D gene: .; clone size: .; V gene: TRBV25-1; CDR3 DNA: TGTGCCAGCAGTGGGGGACAAGAGCGAACAGATACGCAGTATTTT; CDR3 protein: CASSGGQERTDTQYF
J gene: TRBJ1-1; D gene: TRBD1; clone size: .; V gene: TRBV5-4; CDR3 DNA: TGTGCCAGCAGCTTTGAGGGGGCCAGGACTGAAGCTTTCTTT; CDR3 protein: CASSFEGARTEAFF
J gene: TRBJ1-2; D gene: .; clone size: .; V gene: TRBV14; CDR3 DNA: TGTGCCAGCAGCCAATCTGTTGGAGCGAGGGATGGCTACACCTTC; CDR3 protein: CASSQSVGARDGYTF
J gene: TRBJ1-2; D gene: TRBD1; clone size: .; V gene: TRBV6-1; CDR3 DNA: TGTGCCAGCAGTCAACAGGGGAGAGGCGGCTACACCTTC; CDR3 protein: CASSQQGRGGYTF
J gene: TRBJ2-7; D gene: .; clone size: few; V gene: TRBV7-8; CDR3 DNA: TGTGCCAGCAGCTTAGTTCAGGGTACCTACGAGCAGTACTTC; CDR3 protein: CASSLVQGTYEQYF
J gene: TRBJ1-2; D gene: TRBD1; clone size: .; V gene: TRBV5-1; CDR3 DNA: TGCGCCAGCAGCTTGGGGGGCTGGGGACAGGGCCTCATGAGCGGCTACACCTTC; CDR3 protein: CASSLGGWGQGLMSGYTF
J gene: TRBJ2-5; D gene: TRBD1; clone size: .; V gene: TRBV29-1; CDR3 DNA: TGCAGCGTACTCAAGGACAGGGGGTGGGCAGAGACCCAGTACTTC; CDR3 protein: CSVLKDRGWAETQYF
J gene: TRBJ1-2; D gene: .; clone size: .; V gene: TRBV25-1; CDR3 DNA: TGTGCCAGCAGTTCGATTGGGGGCAGTGGCTACACCTTC; CDR3 protein: CASSSIGGSGYTF
J gene: TRBJ2-2; D gene: .; clone size: .; V gene: TRBV13; CDR3 DNA: TGTGCCAGCAGCCTGCGCCCCATTAGTGCCGGGGAGCTGTTTTTT; CDR3 protein: CASSLRPISAGELFF
J gene: TRBJ2-2; D gene: TRBD2; clone size: .; V gene: TRBV5-1; CDR3 DNA: TGCGCCAGCAGCTTAGACAGCGGGAGAAACACCGGGGAGCTGTTTTTT; CDR3 protein: CASSLDSGRNTGELFF
J gene: TRBJ1-1; D gene: .; clone size: .; V gene: TRBV2; CDR3 DNA: TGTGCCAGCAGTGAAACAGGGCTGAACACTGAAGCTTTCTTT; CDR3 protein: CASSETGLNTEAFF
J gene: TRBJ2-1; D gene: .; clone size: .; V gene: TRBV5-1; CDR3 DNA: TGCGCCAGCAGCTCCGGTTCCGTCTACAATGAGCAGTTCTTC; CDR3 protein: CASSSGSVYNEQFF
J gene: TRBJ2-2; D gene: .; clone size: .; V gene: TRBV11-1; CDR3 DNA: TGTGCCAGCAGCGCCTCGGGGACCGGGGAGCTGTTTTTT; CDR3 protein: CASSASGTGELFF
J gene: TRBJ2-6; D gene: TRBD1; clone size: .; V gene: TRBV7-9; CDR3 DNA: TGTGCCAGCAGCTCCACAGGGGACTCTGGGGCCAACGTCCTGACTTTC; CDR3 protein: CASSSTGDSGANVLTF
J gene: TRBJ2-1; D gene: TRBD2; clone size: .; V gene: TRBV28; CDR3 DNA: TGTGCCAGCAGAACTAGCGGGAGGGCCCGGCACTACAATGAGCAGTTCTTC; CDR3 protein: CASRTSGRARHYNEQFF
J gene: TRBJ2-7; D gene: TRBD2; clone size: once; V gene: TRBV9; CDR3 DNA: TGTGCCAGCAGCGTAGGCGGGACTAGCGGGAGGGCCACTTTCTACGAGCAGTACTTC; CDR3 protein: CASSVGGTSGRATFYEQYF
J gene: TRBJ1-3; D gene: TRBD1; clone size: once; V gene: TRBV5-5; CDR3 DNA: TGTGCCAGCAGCTTGCCGGACAGGTCATACGGAAACACCATATATTTT; CDR3 protein: CASSLPDRSYGNTIYF